A selection of T cell receptor beta chains follows, all from one sample in a study of vaccination and CD4 T cells after COVID-19. TCRdb passed the PCR reads through MiXCR, listing each CDR3 protein once. The sample lists approximately 15,000 distinct CDR3 sequences, about 53% occurring once. No antigens are known for them. Sequenced material: CD4+ T cells from blood, cultured in vitro, taken before SARS-CoV-2 vaccination. The receptors derive from a human donor who had recovered from COVID-19. The CDR3 runs from the conserved cysteine through the conserved F or W. Each record gives: clone size, D gene, J gene, V gene, CDR3 protein, CDR3 DNA. D genes are given only for firm matches. Some rows mark clone size as missing; the rest say once, few, many or name a class of expanded clone.

>once|TRBD1|TRBJ1-2|TRBV11-1
CASSRGQERGYTF
TGTGCCAGCAGCCGTGGACAGGAGCGTGGCTACACCTTC
>few|TRBD1|TRBJ2-1|TRBV6-1
CASFLDPGGMDEQFF
TGTGCCAGCTTCTTGGACCCAGGGGGCATGGATGAGCAGTTCTTC
>few|-|TRBJ1-2|TRBV7-9
CASSAANYGYTF
TGTGCCAGCAGCGCAGCTAACTATGGCTACACCTTC
>few|TRBD1|TRBJ1-5|TRBV2
CASSAQGARSNQPQHF
TGTGCCAGCAGCGCTCAGGGGGCGAGAAGCAATCAGCCCCAGCATTTT
>-|-|TRBJ2-7|TRBV20-1
CSALGLGGSYEQYF
TGCAGTGCCCTAGGCCTCGGCGGGTCCTACGAGCAGTACTTC
>few|TRBD1|TRBJ1-2|TRBV19
CASSTQVLAGGVYGYTF
TGTGCCAGTAGTACCCAGGTATTGGCAGGGGGCGTCTATGGCTACACCTTC
>-|TRBD2|TRBJ2-1|TRBV20-1
CSASGATSGRAIDEQFF
TGCAGTGCTAGTGGGGCGACTAGCGGGAGGGCCATCGATGAGCAGTTCTTC
>-|TRBD2|TRBJ2-3|TRBV24-1
CATSDPTSGGTDTQYF
TGTGCCACCAGTGACCCTACTAGCGGGGGCACAGATACGCAGTATTTT
>once|-|TRBJ2-3|TRBV7-2
CASSPGRGSTDTQYF
TGTGCCAGCAGCCCGGGACGGGGAAGCACAGATACGCAGTATTTT
>-|TRBD2|TRBJ2-5|TRBV20-1
CSARESGRAETQYF
TGCAGTGCTAGAGAGAGCGGGAGGGCAGAGACCCAGTACTTC
>-|-|TRBJ2-2|TRBV19
CASSSTGITGELFF
TGTGCCAGTAGTTCAACAGGGATCACCGGGGAGCTGTTTTTT
>-|-|TRBJ2-5|TRBV19
CASRRYGSQETQYF
TGTGCCAGTAGAAGATACGGGTCACAAGAGACCCAGTACTTC
>-|-|TRBJ1-1|TRBV11-3
CASSLVGHLGNTEAFF
TGTGCCAGCAGCTTAGTGGGGCATCTAGGGAACACTGAAGCTTTCTTT
>-|TRBD1|TRBJ2-5|TRBV7-2
CASSGRGRGETQYF
TGTGCCAGCAGCGGCAGGGGGCGGGGAGAGACCCAGTACTTC
>once|-|TRBJ1-1|TRBV7-3
CASSSRPNTEAFF
TGTGCCAGCAGCTCTCGACCGAACACTGAAGCTTTCTTT
>-|-|TRBJ2-7|TRBV12-3/TRBV12-4
CASTKGTYTYEQYF
TGTGCCAGCACCAAAGGGACTTATACCTACGAGCAGTACTTC
>-|-|TRBJ1-1|TRBV10-3
CAISESGGIRAFF
TGTGCCATCAGTGAGAGTGGGGGGATTCGAGCTTTCTTT
>-|TRBD1|TRBJ2-7|TRBV4-1
CASGQGGYEQYF
TGCGCCAGCGGACAGGGAGGATACGAGCAGTACTTC
>-|TRBD2|TRBJ2-7|TRBV7-2
CASSSRAGEAYEQYF
TGTGCCAGCAGCTCTCGAGCGGGGGAGGCCTACGAGCAGTACTTC
>-|-|TRBJ1-6|TRBV20-1
CSARGNGDSPLHF
TGCAGTGCTAGGGGAAACGGGGACTCACCCCTCCACTTT
>-|-|TRBJ1-1|TRBV7-2
CASSLGGRDTEAFF
TGTGCCAGCAGCTTAGGAGGGCGGGACACTGAAGCTTTCTTT
>-|TRBD1|TRBJ1-1|TRBV6-5
CASSYRPGQGGTEAFF
TGTGCCAGCAGTTACCGGCCAGGACAGGGTGGCACTGAAGCTTTCTTT
>-|TRBD1|TRBJ2-3|TRBV5-4
CASSFGLTGSTDTQYF
TGTGCCAGCAGCTTTGGATTGACAGGGAGCACAGATACGCAGTATTTT
>-|-|TRBJ2-5|TRBV20-1
CSAEEAGTETQYF
TGCAGTGCTGAAGAGGCTGGTACAGAGACCCAGTACTTC
>-|-|TRBJ2-2|TRBV7-2
CASSLVGSSTGELFF
TGTGCCAGCAGCTTAGTCGGGAGCTCCACCGGGGAGCTGTTTTTT
>few|-|TRBJ1-5|TRBV27
CASSRGFNQPQHF
TGTGCCAGCAGTCGGGGATTCAATCAGCCCCAGCATTTT
>-|-|TRBJ2-7|TRBV18
CASSPRTYSGPEQYF
TGTGCCAGCTCACCACGGACCTACTCGGGGCCCGAGCAGTACTTC
>-|-|TRBJ1-6|TRBV12-3/TRBV12-4
CASSFGGESPLHF
TGTGCCAGCAGTTTCGGGGGCGAATCACCCCTCCACTTT
>few|-|TRBJ2-3|TRBV7-6
CASSLGLVGTDTQYF
TGTGCCAGCAGCTTAGGTCTCGTCGGCACAGATACGCAGTATTTT
>few|-|TRBJ1-6|TRBV11-2
CASSEYGGPNSPLHF
TGTGCCAGCAGCGAGTACGGGGGGCCTAATTCACCCCTCCACTTT
>-|-|TRBJ1-6|TRBV11-2
CASSLFGGGASYNSPLHF
TGTGCCAGCAGCTTATTCGGGGGGGGCGCCTCCTATAATTCACCCCTCCACTTT
>-|TRBD1|TRBJ2-3|TRBV28
CASSSRDRQFGTQYF
TGTGCCAGCAGCAGCCGGGACAGGCAGTTTGGTACGCAGTATTTT
>few|-|TRBJ1-2|TRBV19
CASSISAGNYGYTF
TGTGCCAGTAGTATTTCGGCGGGCAACTATGGCTACACCTTC
>-|-|TRBJ1-3|TRBV11-3
CASSLAARASSGNTIYF
TGTGCCAGCAGCTTAGCCGCCAGAGCCTCCTCTGGAAACACCATATATTTT
>-|TRBD2|TRBJ2-7|TRBV6-5
CASSYSRLAGVYEQYF
TGTGCCAGCAGTTACTCGAGGCTAGCGGGAGTATACGAGCAGTACTTC
>few|TRBD2|TRBJ2-3|TRBV7-3
CASSLYGTSGGDTQYF
TGTGCCAGCAGCTTGTATGGGACTAGCGGGGGTGATACGCAGTATTTT
>-|-|TRBJ2-5|TRBV20-1
CSARERLTNQETQYF
TGCAGTGCTAGAGAAAGGCTTACTAATCAAGAGACCCAGTACTTC
>-|-|TRBJ2-7|TRBV7-8
CASSAMAPYEQYF
TGTGCCAGCAGCGCGATGGCCCCCTACGAGCAGTACTTC
>few|-|TRBJ1-2|TRBV7-2
CASSFDDRGSYGYTF
TGTGCCAGCAGCTTTGACGACAGAGGGTCCTATGGCTACACCTTC
>few|TRBD1|TRBJ1-1|TRBV6-1
CASRPTGLRGNTEAFF
TGTGCCAGCAGGCCGACAGGGTTGAGGGGGAACACTGAAGCTTTCTTT
>few|TRBD1|TRBJ1-5|TRBV20-1
CSAKGTATQPQHF
TGCAGTGCTAAGGGGACAGCAACCCAGCCCCAGCATTTT
>-|TRBD2|TRBJ2-7|TRBV20-1
CSAEGLAGKSIYEQYF
TGCAGTGCTGAGGGACTAGCGGGCAAAAGCATCTACGAGCAGTACTTC
>-|-|TRBJ1-1|TRBV19
CASSRGPEGTEAFF
TGTGCCAGTTCCCGGGGACCCGAGGGCACTGAAGCTTTCTTT
>-|-|TRBJ2-5|TRBV24-1
CATSDSPTQETQYF
TGTGCCACCAGTGACTCCCCCACCCAAGAGACCCAGTACTTC
>-|-|TRBJ1-2|TRBV30
CAWSTGAHGYTF
TGTGCCTGGAGTACGGGGGCGCATGGCTACACCTTC
>-|TRBD1|TRBJ1-5|TRBV6-1
CASSGDRGKGQPQHF
TGTGCCAGCAGTGGGGACAGGGGGAAAGGCCAGCCCCAGCATTTT
>-|-|TRBJ2-5|TRBV24-1
CATSDAKTDRNQETQYF
TGTGCCACCAGTGATGCGAAGACCGACCGAAATCAAGAGACCCAGTACTTC
>-|-|TRBJ1-6|TRBV6-5
CASSYGNNSPLHF
TGTGCCAGCAGTTACGGGAATAATTCACCCCTCCACTTT
>few|-|TRBJ2-3|TRBV20-1
CSAREVGLMIGTQYF
TGCAGTGCTAGAGAAGTCGGACTTATGATTGGTACGCAGTATTTT
>-|TRBD2|TRBJ2-1|TRBV11-3
CASENTREVNEQFF
TGTGCCAGCGAAAATACTCGGGAGGTCAATGAGCAGTTCTTC
>-|TRBD1|TRBJ1-2|TRBV7-2
CASSLADRAYGYTF
TGTGCCAGCAGCTTAGCGGACAGGGCTTATGGCTACACCTTC
>-|TRBD2|TRBJ2-4|TRBV28
CASRPPGLAGGNIQYF
TGTGCCAGCAGACCGCCGGGACTAGCGGGAGGAAACATTCAGTACTTC
>-|-|TRBJ1-2|TRBV6-2/TRBV6-3
CASRASGEGYGYTF
TGTGCCAGCAGAGCTTCTGGGGAGGGCTATGGCTACACCTTC
>-|-|TRBJ2-5|TRBV7-7
CASSSLTGQEETQYF
TGTGCCAGCAGCTCTCTGACAGGTCAGGAAGAGACCCAGTACTTC
>-|-|TRBJ2-1|TRBV28
CATAPHGEQFF
TGTGCCACCGCACCCCACGGGGAGCAGTTCTTC